This T cell receptor beta chain was captured in a study of blood T cell repertoires in COVID-19. Study overall: Samples representing acute and convalescent COVID-19 were sourced from the United States, Italy and Spain.

In the original workflow: Amplifying reference gene primers gave estimates of nucleated cell counts. Profiling relied on immunoSEQ multiplex PCR, and the TCRdb table lists in-frame clones only, not all of them. V and J calls plus clone size are reproduced from that table; the DNA served to infer D and trimming. The data hold approximately 150,000 clones, with 87% observed a single time. V was shortened by 1 base and J by 4 bases, with 11 bases between the two germline ends. The CDR3 extends over 14 amino acids. Germline V gives CDR1 SGDLS, CDR2 YYNGEE. This clone was observed a single time. The sample comprised peripheral blood. This chain uses TRBV9 with TRBJ2-5; no reliable D call. The receptor was derived from a woman aged 50 to 60 with acute or convalescent COVID-19. CDR3 DNA sequence: TGTGCCAGCAGCGTATGGGCCGATACAGAGACCCAGTACTTC. Its protein product is CASSVWADTETQYF.